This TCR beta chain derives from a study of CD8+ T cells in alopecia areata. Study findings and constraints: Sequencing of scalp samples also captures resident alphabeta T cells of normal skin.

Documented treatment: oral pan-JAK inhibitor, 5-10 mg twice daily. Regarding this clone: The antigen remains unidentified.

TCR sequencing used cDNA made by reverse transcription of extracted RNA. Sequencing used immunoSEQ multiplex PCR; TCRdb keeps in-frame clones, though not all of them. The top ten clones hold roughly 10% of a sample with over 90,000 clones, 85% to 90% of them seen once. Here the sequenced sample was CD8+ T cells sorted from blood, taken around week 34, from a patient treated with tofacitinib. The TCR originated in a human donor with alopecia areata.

CDR3 nucleotides: TGTGCCAGCAGCTTAGGGCATCCAAACAATGAGCAGTTCTTC. It encodes CASSLGHPNNEQFF. This rearrangement joins TRBV13 to TRBJ2-1, with no clear D. This CDR3 region has 14 residues. V shed 0 bases and J shed 5 bases, with 8 bases lying between them. Germline-derived CDR1 and CDR2 are PRHDT and FYEKMQ (reference sequence).